What follows describes a single T cell receptor (beta chain). As yet, its antigen is unknown. Only in-frame clones appear in the TCRdb table, and some are missing; sequencing was by immunoSEQ multiplex PCR. The repertoire holds about 2.1 million clones, with around 93% as singletons. Trimming shortened V by 0 bases and J by 1 base, and 9 bases separated the two germline ends. This CDR3 spans 15 amino acids. CDR1 and CDR2 (germline): MNHEY, SMNVEV (reference sequence). The data are from a study of shared clonotypes between healthy human individuals. Study context: The donor pool was made up of a couple of women and a few men aged 18 to 49.

Findings and limits, study-wide: Sampling was confined to blood; repertoires within tissues likely differ. Clonotype sharing across a few donors was observed for around 5% of naive CD4 clonotypes. Naive subsets usually exceeded memory subsets in estimated richness.

Terminally differentiated effector memory CD45RA+ cells were left out of the naive CD8 fraction, which was CD45RO-negative and positively selected for CCR7. The source material was naive CD8+ T cells from PBMCs. The chain carries TRBV27 and TRBJ2-5; D is undetermined. The clonotype was recovered from a young man in good health. Some clones in this sample may be carry-over from other donors' samples. The CDR3: CASSLSAYRQETQYF. For the CDR3, the DNA is TGTGCCAGCAGTTTATCGGCCTACCGCCAAGAGACCCAGTACTTC.